This is a list of T cell receptor beta chains from one sample in a study of shared clonotypes between healthy human individuals. Libraries were prepared by immunoSEQ multiplex PCR; TCRdb keeps only in-frame clonotypes and omits some of them. The sample gives about 2.4 million clones, around nine tenths of which show up once; under 0.15% is in the top ten. The sample taken for sequencing was naive CD4+ T cells sorted from blood. Receptors were obtained from a young man in good health. Both conserved end residues are part of each CDR3. The D gene is left open where the match is weak. Where a row states a size, it is once, few, many or the class of an expanded clone; other rows omit it.

D	V	size	J	CDR3	DNA
NA	TRBV6-1	NA	TRBJ2-7	CASSEVWADEQYF	TGTGCCAGCAGTGAGGTCTGGGCTGACGAGCAGTACTTC
NA	TRBV19	once	TRBJ2-5	CASRSSENQETQYF	TGTGCCAGTAGGTCTAGCGAAAACCAAGAGACCCAGTACTTC
TRBD2	TRBV9	NA	TRBJ2-3	CASSESRLADYTDTQYF	TGTGCCAGCAGCGAGTCCCGGCTAGCGGATTACACAGATACGCAGTATTTT
TRBD1	TRBV4-2	NA	TRBJ2-3	CASSQVDRDTDTQYF	TGTGCCAGCAGCCAAGTTGACAGGGACACAGATACGCAGTATTTT
NA	TRBV5-1	NA	TRBJ2-2	CASTPTGTTNTGELFF	TGCGCCAGCACCCCAACCGGGACAACCAACACCGGGGAGCTGTTTTTT
TRBD1	TRBV18	NA	TRBJ2-7	CASSAGTGSSYEQYF	TGTGCCAGCTCAGCGGGGACAGGGTCCAGCTACGAGCAGTACTTC
TRBD2	TRBV7-9	few	TRBJ2-1	CASRQELAGGGYNEQFF	TGTGCCAGCAGACAAGAGCTAGCGGGCGGAGGGTACAATGAGCAGTTCTTC
NA	TRBV18	NA	TRBJ2-5	CASSPFADSSQETQYF	TGTGCCAGCTCACCATTCGCCGACAGTTCTCAAGAGACCCAGTACTTC
TRBD2	TRBV30	NA	TRBJ2-7	CAWSMGGRRAYEQYF	TGTGCCTGGAGTATGGGCGGGAGGAGGGCATACGAGCAGTACTTC
NA	TRBV10-3	once	TRBJ2-3	CAISESTGADTQYF	TGTGCCATCAGTGAGTCAACCGGCGCGGATACGCAGTATTTT
NA	TRBV10-3	once	TRBJ2-5	CAASPKRVQETQYF	TGTGCCGCATCCCCCAAGCGGGTCCAAGAGACCCAGTACTTC
NA	TRBV30	NA	TRBJ1-4	CAWSFRSYGEKLFF	TGTGCCTGGAGTTTCCGATCTTACGGTGAAAAACTGTTTTTT
NA	TRBV10-2	NA	TRBJ2-2	CASSESTRLAGELFF	TGCGCCAGCAGTGAGTCCACTCGTTTGGCCGGGGAGCTGTTTTTT
NA	TRBV11-1	NA	TRBJ2-3	CASTPATKADTQYF	TGTGCCAGCACCCCGGCAACAAAGGCAGATACGCAGTATTTT
NA	TRBV2	NA	TRBJ2-5	CASSVPPGTQYF	TGTGCCAGCAGTGTCCCGCCAGGGACCCAGTACTTC
NA	TRBV7-7	NA	TRBJ1-4	CASSLRMGTNEKLFF	TGTGCTAGCAGCTTACGGATGGGGACTAATGAAAAACTGTTTTTT
NA	TRBV10-3	NA	TRBJ1-6	CAITGQVASPLHF	TGTGCCATCACGGGGCAGGTCGCTTCACCCCTCCACTTT
NA	TRBV6-5	NA	TRBJ2-5	CASSETETARGQYF	TGTGCCAGCAGTGAAACTGAGACAGCTAGAGGCCAGTACTTC
NA	TRBV28	NA	TRBJ1-1	CASSILGRITEAFF	TGTGCCAGCAGTATTCTCGGTCGGATCACTGAAGCTTTCTTT
NA	TRBV4-2	NA	TRBJ1-4	CASSQDLSATNEKLFF	TGTGCCAGCAGCCAAGATCTTTCGGCAACTAATGAAAAACTGTTTTTT
NA	TRBV30	NA	TRBJ2-7	CAWSSRVSEQYF	TGTGCCTGGAGTTCTAGGGTTTCCGAGCAGTACTTC
TRBD1	TRBV9	NA	TRBJ2-5	CASSVGSGGGETQYF	TGTGCCAGCAGCGTAGGGTCAGGGGGTGGCGAGACCCAGTACTTC
TRBD1	TRBV6-6	NA	TRBJ2-3	CASSYSTGDTQYF	TGTGCCAGCAGTTACTCGACAGGGGATACGCAGTATTTT
NA	TRBV15	NA	TRBJ2-4	CATSRDRTGGIQYF	TGTGCCACCAGCAGAGATAGGACTGGGGGCATTCAGTACTTC
NA	TRBV27	NA	TRBJ2-7	CASSLGPRGRGEQYF	TGTGCCAGCAGTTTGGGGCCCAGGGGGAGGGGCGAGCAGTACTTC
TRBD1	TRBV9	NA	TRBJ2-5	CASSVGRGETQYF	TGTGCCAGCAGCGTGGGCAGGGGGGAGACCCAGTACTTC
TRBD1	TRBV5-1	NA	TRBJ1-2	CASSLTGMYGYTF	TGCGCCAGCAGCCTGACAGGGATGTATGGCTACACCTTC
TRBD2	TRBV7-9	NA	TRBJ2-5	CASGDAASGSQETQYF	TGTGCCAGCGGTGACGCGGCTAGCGGGAGTCAAGAGACCCAGTACTTC
NA	TRBV19	NA	TRBJ2-1	CASSMGLKGHPNEQFF	TGTGCCAGTAGTATGGGCTTGAAGGGTCATCCCAATGAGCAGTTCTTC
NA	TRBV5-4	NA	TRBJ1-6	CASSPSPVGAPDSPLHF	TGTGCCAGCAGCCCCTCTCCTGTGGGGGCCCCGGATTCACCCCTCCACTTT
NA	TRBV18	NA	TRBJ2-2	CASSPPAGNTGELFF	TGTGCCAGCTCACCACCGGCCGGGAATACCGGGGAGCTGTTTTTT
TRBD2	TRBV6-6	NA	TRBJ2-1	CASSYSGGRSNNEQFF	TGTGCCAGCAGTTACTCGGGGGGGAGGTCTAACAATGAGCAGTTCTTC
NA	TRBV5-1	NA	TRBJ1-1	CASSFGANTEAFF	TGCGCCAGCAGCTTTGGAGCGAACACTGAAGCTTTCTTT
TRBD1	TRBV30	NA	TRBJ1-3	CAWIRQGALNTIYF	TGTGCCTGGATAAGGCAGGGGGCTCTGAACACCATATATTTT
TRBD1	TRBV28	NA	TRBJ1-1	CASSPGDRVNTEAFF	TGTGCCAGCAGCCCGGGGGACAGGGTGAATACTGAAGCTTTCTTT
TRBD2	TRBV9	NA	TRBJ2-5	CASSPGTSGGSQETQYF	TGTGCCAGCAGCCCAGGGACTAGCGGGGGATCCCAAGAGACCCAGTACTTC
NA	TRBV20-1	NA	TRBJ1-1	CSARLSTEAFF	TGCAGTGCTAGATTGTCTACTGAAGCTTTCTTT
TRBD2	TRBV15	NA	TRBJ2-5	CATSGASGKQETQYF	TGTGCCACCAGCGGGGCTAGCGGGAAACAAGAGACCCAGTACTTC
NA	TRBV14	NA	TRBJ1-4	CASITGDPRMCEKLFF	TGTGCCAGCATTACAGGAGACCCACGTATGTGTGAAAAACTGTTTTTT
TRBD2	TRBV27	NA	TRBJ2-1	CASRPSGRSPNEQFF	TGTGCCAGCAGACCTAGCGGGAGATCTCCCAATGAGCAGTTCTTC